This T cell receptor (beta chain) stems from a study of T cell responses to AZD1222 COVID-19 vaccine. About the research overall: Pooled in the analysis were second doses at about 4 or about 12 weeks.

V shed 5 bases, J shed 2 bases, and the junction held 5 bases outside the gene matches. This CDR3 contains 14 residues. Germline assignment: CDR1 MNHEY and CDR2 SVGEGT. To note about this clone: What it binds is not known.

Study findings and constraints: Clonal diversity may have been underestimated in mostly white British donors. Rises in breadth and depth of Spike-specific TCRs came after two AZD1222 doses.

Clones were sequenced by immunoSEQ multiplex PCR, and TCRdb holds only the in-frame ones, with some missing. The sample contains some 140,000 clones, under 95% of which appear only once. V usage is TRBV6-2 or TRBV6-3 and J usage is TRBJ1-2; 7 bases match TRBD1. The sequence came from an adult in good health. The sequenced sample was peripheral blood, obtained on day 0 of AZD1222 vaccination. The chain's CDR3 is CASSNNRGNYGYTF. In DNA form, the CDR3 reads TGTGCCAGCAGTAATAACAGGGGAAACTATGGCTACACCTTC.